Listed below are T cell receptor beta chains from one sample, sequenced in a study of blood T cell repertoires in COVID-19. TCRdb's copy holds only in-frame clones and misses some; the assay was immunoSEQ multiplex PCR. The data hold approximately 62,000 clones, with 65% to 85% observed a single time. Sequencing was performed on peripheral blood. These receptors all stem from a woman aged 45-59 years with active or convalescent COVID-19. CDR3s include the opening cysteine and the closing phenylalanine or tryptophan. The D gene is left open where the match is weak. Clone size is not always given. Where it is, it says once, few, many or a class for expanded clones.

CASSPGEGTAKNIQYF,TGCGCCAGCAGCCCAGGGGAGGGGACGGCCAAAAACATTCAGTACTTC,TRBJ2-4,TRBV5-1,once,-
CASTPPSGSYNEQFF,TGTGCCAGCACCCCTCCTAGCGGGAGTTACAATGAGCAGTTCTTC,TRBJ2-1,TRBV6-2/TRBV6-3,-,TRBD2
CASSFSGYTEAFF,TGTGCCAGCAGTTTTTCAGGGTACACTGAAGCTTTCTTT,TRBJ1-1,TRBV6-5,-,-
CASSSRGSGSDEQYF,TGTGCCAGCAGCTCCCGGGGTAGCGGGAGCGACGAGCAGTACTTC,TRBJ2-7,TRBV11-3,-,TRBD2
CASGMTENTEAFF,TGTGCCAGCGGGATGACAGAGAACACTGAAGCTTTCTTT,TRBJ1-1,TRBV7-3,-,-
CATSRGIDTDTQYF,TGTGCCACCTCCCGAGGGATCGACACAGATACGCAGTATTTT,TRBJ2-3,TRBV19,-,-
CASSPTSGSYNEQFF,TGTGCCAGCAGTCCGACTAGCGGGTCCTACAATGAGCAGTTCTTC,TRBJ2-1,TRBV3-1/TRBV3-2,-,TRBD2
CASSLGRLAGGHAGELFF,TGCGCCAGCAGCCTCGGTAGACTAGCGGGAGGGCACGCCGGGGAGCTGTTTTTT,TRBJ2-2,TRBV4-1,-,TRBD2
CASRPGQGRQPQHF,TGTGCCAGCAGACCGGGACAGGGCCGACAGCCCCAGCATTTT,TRBJ1-5,TRBV6-5,few,TRBD1
CASSVDPLVGGTYNEQFF,TGTGCCAGCAGCGTAGATCCCCTGGTGGGAGGGACGTACAATGAGCAGTTCTTC,TRBJ2-1,TRBV9,-,TRBD2
CASSPRTGRGEQYF,TGTGCCAGCAGCCCGCGGACAGGAAGGGGCGAGCAGTACTTC,TRBJ2-7,TRBV3-1/TRBV3-2,-,TRBD1
CASSPRGGHESYEQYF,TGCGCCAGCAGCCCTCGAGGAGGGCATGAGTCCTACGAGCAGTACTTC,TRBJ2-7,TRBV5-1,-,-
CASSEGLSNPTLHF,TGTGCCAGCAGTGAAGGACTCTCGAACCCAACCCTCCACTTT,TRBJ1-6,TRBV6-1,once,-
CASSLAGTGVNEQYF,TGTGCCAGCAGCTTAGCCGGGACAGGGGTCAACGAGCAGTACTTC,TRBJ2-7,TRBV7-2,-,TRBD1
CASPRSQYF,TGTGCCAGCCCCCGTTCGCAGTATTTT,TRBJ2-3,TRBV7-3,-,-
CAISEAGNYGYTF,TGTGCCATCAGTGAGGCCGGGAACTATGGCTACACCTTC,TRBJ1-2,TRBV10-3,-,-
CASSQDVGASRGRNEAFF,TGTGCCAGCAGCCAAGATGTTGGCGCCTCGCGGGGCCGGAATGAAGCTTTCTTT,TRBJ1-1,TRBV4-2,-,-
CASSMDRGSNEKLFF,TGTGCCAGTAGTATGGACAGGGGGTCTAATGAAAAACTGTTTTTT,TRBJ1-4,TRBV19,-,TRBD1
CASKRREHNTEAFF,TGTGCCAGCAAAAGGCGGGAACACAACACTGAAGCTTTCTTT,TRBJ1-1,TRBV2,-,-
CASSQDRGGYGYTF,TGTGCCAGCAGTCAGGACAGGGGAGGGTATGGCTACACCTTC,TRBJ1-2,TRBV3-1/TRBV3-2,-,TRBD1
CASSLNSRNTEAFF,TGCGCCAGCAGCTTAAACAGCCGGAACACTGAAGCTTTCTTT,TRBJ1-1,TRBV5-1,once,-
CASNQQGGNEKLFF,TGTGCCAGCAACCAACAGGGGGGAAATGAAAAACTGTTTTTT,TRBJ1-4,TRBV2,-,TRBD1
CASSTGSSYEQYF,TGCGCCAGCAGTACAGGCAGCTCCTACGAGCAGTACTTC,TRBJ2-7,TRBV10-2,-,-
CASSHRDRGRGYTF,TGTGCCAGCAGCCACCGGGACAGGGGCCGTGGCTACACCTTC,TRBJ1-2,TRBV5-5,-,TRBD1
CAWSRGGMGNTIYF,TGTGCCTGGAGCCGTGGCGGGATGGGAAACACCATATATTTT,TRBJ1-3,TRBV30,once,-
CATQPVSGNTIYF,TGTGCCACTCAACCAGTCTCTGGAAACACCATATATTTT,TRBJ1-3,TRBV7-9,once,-
CASSLDGGLNYGYTF,TGCGCCAGCAGCTTGGACGGGGGGCTCAACTATGGCTACACCTTC,TRBJ1-2,TRBV5-1,-,-
CASRKQSSTDTQYF,TGTGCCAGCAGGAAACAGTCTAGCACAGATACGCAGTATTTT,TRBJ2-3,TRBV7-2,-,-
CASSLPGLAGGGTQETQYF,TGTGCCAGCAGCCTACCGGGACTAGCGGGAGGAGGGACTCAAGAGACCCAGTACTTC,TRBJ2-5,TRBV5-4,-,TRBD2
CASSVVGGSGELFF,TGTGCCAGCAGCGTAGTCGGGGGTTCCGGGGAGCTGTTTTTT,TRBJ2-2,TRBV9,-,-